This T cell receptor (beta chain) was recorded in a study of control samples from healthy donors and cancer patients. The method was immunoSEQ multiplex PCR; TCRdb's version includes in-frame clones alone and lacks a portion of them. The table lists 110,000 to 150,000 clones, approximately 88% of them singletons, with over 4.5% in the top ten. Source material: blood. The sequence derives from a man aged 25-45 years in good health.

The CDR3 loop reads CASSLAGGGTEAFF. CDR3 nucleotides: TGTGCCAGCAGCTTGGCCGGGGGTGGCACTGAAGCTTTCTTT. This chain links TRBV5-4 with TRBJ1-1; perhaps TRBD1 as D (5 bases). The ends were cut back, 0 bases at V and 4 bases at J, with 10 bases in the middle. Germline V CDR1 and CDR2: SGHNT, YYREEE (reference sequence). This CDR3 region has 14 residues.